A selection of T cell receptor beta chains follows, all from one sample in a study of beta chain features in type 1 diabetes. Profiled with immunoSEQ multiplex PCR; TCRdb holds only in-frame clones, not every one. Of some 350,000 clones in the sample, roughly 14% were seen once. The sequenced sample was naive CD4+ T cells from blood. The receptors stem from a young woman with type 1 diabetes. Both conserved end residues are part of each CDR3. A D gene is named only where the DNA matches it firmly. Not all rows give a size; the values are once, few, many and, for expanded clones, a class.

V gene: TRBV29-1
J gene: TRBJ2-2
D gene: TRBD1
clone size: few
CDR3 DNA: TGCAGCGTGCGACAGGGACCGAACACCGGGGAGCTGTTTTTT
CDR3 protein: CSVRQGPNTGELFF

V gene: TRBV27
J gene: TRBJ1-2
D gene: -
clone size: -
CDR3 DNA: TGTGCCAGCAGCCCCGGTGTTGTGCGGAAGTATGGCTACACCTTC
CDR3 protein: CASSPGVVRKYGYTF

V gene: TRBV5-1
J gene: TRBJ2-1
D gene: -
clone size: few
CDR3 DNA: TGCGCCAGCAGCCTGCCCGGCTCCTACAATGAGCAGTTCTTC
CDR3 protein: CASSLPGSYNEQFF

V gene: TRBV4-2
J gene: TRBJ2-6
D gene: TRBD1
clone size: -
CDR3 DNA: TGTGCCAGCAGCCAAGATATACAGGGGTCAACAGGGGCCAACGTCCTGACTTTC
CDR3 protein: CASSQDIQGSTGANVLTF

V gene: TRBV28
J gene: TRBJ2-3
D gene: -
clone size: few
CDR3 DNA: TGTGCCAGCAGGGATTATAGCCCGAGCACAGATACGCAGTATTTT
CDR3 protein: CASRDYSPSTDTQYF

V gene: TRBV4-1
J gene: TRBJ2-1
D gene: -
clone size: -
CDR3 DNA: TGCGCCAGCAGCCAAGTAGGGGCTGGGAAGAGGTACAATGAGCAGTTCTTC
CDR3 protein: CASSQVGAGKRYNEQFF

V gene: TRBV6-6
J gene: TRBJ2-5
D gene: -
clone size: -
CDR3 DNA: TGTGCCAGCAGCTGGGCTCGGGGTGGGGAGACCCAGTACTTC
CDR3 protein: CASSWARGGETQYF

V gene: TRBV19
J gene: TRBJ1-2
D gene: -
clone size: few
CDR3 DNA: TGTGCCAGTAGTATATGGGCAGGGAACTATGGCTACACCTTC
CDR3 protein: CASSIWAGNYGYTF

V gene: TRBV7-3
J gene: TRBJ2-3
D gene: TRBD1
clone size: -
CDR3 DNA: TGTGCCAGCAGTCAACAGACAGGGACCACAGATACGCAGTATTTT
CDR3 protein: CASSQQTGTTDTQYF

V gene: TRBV28
J gene: TRBJ2-5
D gene: TRBD2
clone size: -
CDR3 DNA: TGTGCCAGCAGTTTAAATCTGGCGGGAGTGGGGGAGACCCAGTACTTC
CDR3 protein: CASSLNLAGVGETQYF

V gene: TRBV30
J gene: TRBJ2-5
D gene: -
clone size: few
CDR3 DNA: TGTGCCTGGGGGGCCAGGGAGACCCAGTACTTC
CDR3 protein: CAWGARETQYF

V gene: TRBV28
J gene: TRBJ2-2
D gene: -
clone size: few
CDR3 DNA: TGTGCCAGCAGTTCATCCCGGAGGGTTGCCGGGGAGCTGTTTTTT
CDR3 protein: CASSSSRRVAGELFF

V gene: TRBV4-3
J gene: TRBJ2-1
D gene: TRBD2
clone size: -
CDR3 DNA: TGCGCCAGCAGCCAAGAGCCCCCTAGCGGGAGCTACAATGAGCAGTTCTTC
CDR3 protein: CASSQEPPSGSYNEQFF

V gene: TRBV13
J gene: TRBJ2-3
D gene: -
clone size: -
CDR3 DNA: TGTGCCAGCACCCAAAAGGGGTACGAAGATACGCAGTATTTT
CDR3 protein: CASTQKGYEDTQYF

V gene: TRBV7-9
J gene: TRBJ2-1
D gene: TRBD2
clone size: few
CDR3 DNA: TGTGCCAGCAGCTTTGGACTAGGCTCCTACAATGAGCAGTTCTTC
CDR3 protein: CASSFGLGSYNEQFF

V gene: TRBV28
J gene: TRBJ2-5
D gene: TRBD1
clone size: -
CDR3 DNA: TGTGCCAGCAGCCCCCGGGACAGGGGGCATAAACAAGAGACCCAGTACTTC
CDR3 protein: CASSPRDRGHKQETQYF

V gene: TRBV7-9
J gene: TRBJ2-7
D gene: -
clone size: -
CDR3 DNA: TGTGCCAGCAGCTCAATCTCCTACGAGCAGTACTTC
CDR3 protein: CASSSISYEQYF

V gene: TRBV27
J gene: TRBJ2-7
D gene: -
clone size: -
CDR3 DNA: TGTGCCAGCAGCCTAGTAAAGTCCTACGAGCAGTACTTC
CDR3 protein: CASSLVKSYEQYF

V gene: TRBV28
J gene: TRBJ1-2
D gene: -
clone size: -
CDR3 DNA: TGTGCCAGCGGCACCGAAAACTATGGCTACACCTTC
CDR3 protein: CASGTENYGYTF

V gene: TRBV18
J gene: TRBJ2-7
D gene: TRBD1
clone size: few
CDR3 DNA: TGTGCCAGCTCACCACAGGGACAGGGCTACGAGCAGTACTTC
CDR3 protein: CASSPQGQGYEQYF

V gene: TRBV9
J gene: TRBJ2-7
D gene: -
clone size: few
CDR3 DNA: TGTGCCAGCAGCGTACAGGGGACCTCCTACGAGCAGTACTTC
CDR3 protein: CASSVQGTSYEQYF

V gene: TRBV27
J gene: TRBJ2-7
D gene: -
clone size: few
CDR3 DNA: TGTGCCAGCAGCTCTACAGGGAGGGGACCCTACGAGCAGTACTTC
CDR3 protein: CASSSTGRGPYEQYF

V gene: TRBV28
J gene: TRBJ2-5
D gene: -
clone size: few
CDR3 DNA: TGTGCCAGCAGTTCCACAGGGTTTCCTCAAGAGACCCAGTACTTC
CDR3 protein: CASSSTGFPQETQYF

V gene: TRBV7-2
J gene: TRBJ1-1
D gene: TRBD1
clone size: -
CDR3 DNA: TGTGCCAGCAGCCCCGACGCGGGACAGGGGGCAGTAGGTGAAGCTTTCTTT
CDR3 protein: CASSPDAGQGAVGEAFF

V gene: TRBV19
J gene: TRBJ2-3
D gene: TRBD2
clone size: -
CDR3 DNA: TGTGCCAGTAGTATAAGACTAGCGGGAGATACGCAGTATTTT
CDR3 protein: CASSIRLAGDTQYF

V gene: TRBV5-4
J gene: TRBJ2-3
D gene: -
clone size: few
CDR3 DNA: TGTGCCAGCACTGAGGGGGTGGGGAGCACAGATACGCAGTATTTT
CDR3 protein: CASTEGVGSTDTQYF

V gene: TRBV19
J gene: TRBJ2-1
D gene: -
clone size: few
CDR3 DNA: TGTGCCAGTAATCTGGGGTTCAGGGATGAGCAGTTCTTC
CDR3 protein: CASNLGFRDEQFF

V gene: TRBV19
J gene: TRBJ2-1
D gene: -
clone size: -
CDR3 DNA: TGTGCCAGTGAACGAGCGGACTCCAAGCAGTTCTTC
CDR3 protein: CASERADSKQFF

V gene: TRBV30
J gene: TRBJ2-7
D gene: -
clone size: few
CDR3 DNA: TGTGCCTGGGGACAGTCCTACGAGCAGTACTTC
CDR3 protein: CAWGQSYEQYF

V gene: TRBV7-2
J gene: TRBJ1-5
D gene: -
clone size: few
CDR3 DNA: TGTGCCAGCAGCTCTGGACTGAATCAGCCCCAGCATTTT
CDR3 protein: CASSSGLNQPQHF

V gene: TRBV5-4
J gene: TRBJ2-7
D gene: TRBD2
clone size: few
CDR3 DNA: TGTGCCAGCAGCTCCGGGACTAGGAGCGGCGAGCAGTACTTC
CDR3 protein: CASSSGTRSGEQYF

V gene: TRBV7-9
J gene: TRBJ2-1
D gene: -
clone size: -
CDR3 DNA: TGTGCCAGCAGCTTATCAGGAAATGAGCAGTTCTTC
CDR3 protein: CASSLSGNEQFF

V gene: TRBV5-6
J gene: TRBJ2-2
D gene: TRBD1
clone size: -
CDR3 DNA: TGTGCCAGCACCTTCGGACAGGGTCCCGGGGAGCTGTTTTTT
CDR3 protein: CASTFGQGPGELFF

V gene: TRBV7-9
J gene: TRBJ1-1
D gene: -
clone size: -
CDR3 DNA: TGTGCCAGCAGCTTAACGGAGGCTTTCTTT
CDR3 protein: CASSLTEAFF

V gene: TRBV28
J gene: TRBJ2-7
D gene: -
clone size: -
CDR3 DNA: TGTGCCAGCAGTTCAAGGGGATTTCAGTACTTC
CDR3 protein: CASSSRGFQYF